A selection of T cell receptor beta chains follows, all from one sample in a study of control samples from healthy donors and cancer patients. Here immunoSEQ multiplex PCR was the method, and the copy in TCRdb shows in-frame clones only, minus some. The data contain about 70,000 clones, about 90% of them singletons. What was sequenced was PBMCs. The receptors stem from a woman aged 50 to 65 with head and neck cancer. Both conserved end residues are part of each CDR3. The order of the fields is V gene, clone size, CDR3 protein. The size entry is marked missing in some rows and otherwise reads once, few, many or a size class.

>TRBV5-4|NA
CASSLGTRNEQFF
>TRBV28|NA
CASRAPGQRRYEQYF
>TRBV9|NA
CASSVGPGQETQYF
>TRBV5-4|NA
CASSLVTENEQFF
>TRBV19|NA
CASSIRGTRPTYEQYF
>TRBV12-3/TRBV12-4|NA
CASSSGWGQPQHF
>TRBV2|NA
CASTSDRGTEAFF
>TRBV7-2|NA
CASRPPPGPQETQYF
>TRBV6-6|NA
CASSPSRVSSYNEQFF
>TRBV6-1|NA
CASSEEPRGHSNQPQHF
>TRBV19|NA
CASSPRAGTDTQYF
>TRBV7-8|once
CASSLAGVPKPPLHF
>TRBV3-1/TRBV3-2|NA
CASSQTVGGNTIYF
>TRBV28|once
CASSRNTGELFF
>TRBV5-1|few
CASQTSGAGDTQYF
>TRBV6-5|NA
CASSRQLGDKKLFF
>TRBV12-3/TRBV12-4|NA
CASRRVDTQYF
>TRBV14|NA
CASSESSSYYGYTF
>TRBV9|NA
CASSPGLGDSPLHF
>TRBV6-4|NA
CASSRTGEGDTQYF
>TRBV9|NA
CASSVDGMNTEAFF
>TRBV5-1|NA
CASSPGMDRAYNEQFF
>TRBV4-1|NA
CASSQDSADRGQGSNQPQHF
>TRBV6-5|NA
CASRLGRGNQPQHF
>TRBV2|once
CASSERSASGGNTQYF
>TRBV28|few
CASSPLAGGDADTQYF
>TRBV7-8|NA
CASSSGTVNYGYTF
>TRBV4-3|NA
CASSRGLRDTQYF
>TRBV10-2|NA
CASSEPGPQETQYF
>TRBV11-2|NA
CASRGQGDSPLHF
>TRBV4-2|NA
CASSPPPGEGETQYF
>TRBV20-1|NA
CSASYARGPNYGYTF
>TRBV4-1|few
CASSQDFNGGQAYEQYF
>TRBV10-3|NA
CAISRQEARTYEQYF
>TRBV5-1|NA
CASSRDRGGADTQYF
>TRBV24-1|NA
CATSDLLGTEAFF
>TRBV5-1|NA
CASSSGRLYEQYF
>TRBV6-2/TRBV6-3|NA
CASSFPRRIF
>TRBV5-6|NA
CASSVALGEQYF
>TRBV12-3/TRBV12-4|NA
CASSPQVWSEQFF
>TRBV5-4|NA
CASSPQPGQGSTEAFF